This T cell receptor beta chain derives from a study of graft-versus-host responses after intestinal transplantation. Study-wide background: Multivisceral, liver-intestinal, or isolated intestinal transplants were performed in recipients. Every recipient underwent anti-thymocyte globulin induction, then tacrolimus and steroids for roughly 3 years.

This CDR3 is 15 amino acids long. Germline-derived CDR1 and CDR2 are ENHRY and SYGVKD. V lost 2 bases to trimming and J lost 4 bases, with 13 bases between them. Sequencing was performed with immunoSEQ multiplex PCR; in TCRdb, only in-frame clones are kept and a portion is missing. The repertoire has over 35,000 clones, roughly nine tenths of them found once; the top ten carry approximately 2.3%. Study outcomes and limitations: Allografts of patients with graft-donor T cell macrochimerism showed high graft-versus-host to host-versus-graft clone ratios. Some GvH clones appeared in ileal mucosa or blood before recipient bone marrow.

Turning to this clone: The antigen is not known.

The chain carries TRBV10-3 and TRBJ2-3; D could derive from TRBD1 or TRBD2 (5 bases each). This clonotype originated in a human patient who received an intestinal transplant, so some T cells may come from the graft donor. Source: PBMCs, taken around 320 days after intestinal transplant. This CDR3 reads CAISEGEGLADTQYF. The CDR3 nucleotides are TGTGCCATCAGTGAGGGAGAGGGGCTTGCAGATACGCAGTATTTT.